This record looks at one TCR beta chain sequence and its context. As yet, its antigen is unknown. Every bit of the isolated RNA underwent reverse transcription, so sequencing read expressed TCRB transcripts. Using immunoSEQ multiplex PCR, the repertoire was profiled, and TCRdb retains in-frame clones only, with some absent. Here the sample spans roughly 700,000 clones, roughly 13% being singletons. The entry originates in a study of beta chain features in type 1 diabetes. General study points: All four CD4+ subsets of Type 1 diabetes patients contained TCRB CDR3s that were moderately but significantly shorter. The VDJ junctions of type 1 diabetes patients carried fewer insertions and more deletions. Naive, central memory and regulatory TCRB repertoires appeared more similar among patients than healthy donors.

Per the germline V gene, CDR1 is KGHSH and CDR2 is LQKENI. Trimming pared 4 bases from V and 3 bases from J, leaving 12 bases between. This CDR3 contains 14 residues. Every single donor gave one heparinised blood draw, and these averaged roughly 100 mL. The sample consisted of naive CD4+ T cells from blood. This TCR was sampled from a man aged 18 to 29 with type 1 diabetes. This sequence joins TRBV18 and TRBJ1-1; D call uncertain. Written as DNA, the CDR3 is TGTGCCAGCTCACGGACCCCCGGGGACACTGAAGCTTTCTTT. It yields the protein CASSRTPGDTEAFF.